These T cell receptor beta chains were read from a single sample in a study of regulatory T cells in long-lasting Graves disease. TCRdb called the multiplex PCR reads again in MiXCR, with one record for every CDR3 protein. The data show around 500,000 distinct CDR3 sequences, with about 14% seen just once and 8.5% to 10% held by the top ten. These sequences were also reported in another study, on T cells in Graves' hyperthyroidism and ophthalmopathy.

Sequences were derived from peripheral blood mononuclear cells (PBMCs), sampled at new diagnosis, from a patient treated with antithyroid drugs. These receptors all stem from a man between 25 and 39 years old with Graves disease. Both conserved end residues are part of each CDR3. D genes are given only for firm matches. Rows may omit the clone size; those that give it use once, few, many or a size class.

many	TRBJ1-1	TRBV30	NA	CAWTPRVWNTEAFF	TGTGCCTGGACCCCCCGGGTATGGAACACTGAAGCTTTCTTT
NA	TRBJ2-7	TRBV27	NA	CASSLRPQYF	TGTGCCAGCAGTTTACGTCCGCAGTACTTC
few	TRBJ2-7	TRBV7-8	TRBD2	CASSLSRGIGLAGGKAYEQYF	TGTGCCAGCAGCTTATCACGGGGAATTGGGCTAGCGGGAGGTAAGGCCTACGAGCAGTACTTC
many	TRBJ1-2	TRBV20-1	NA	CSARVPLGGRDGYTF	TGCAGTGCTAGAGTACCTTTGGGGGGAAGAGATGGCTACACCTTC
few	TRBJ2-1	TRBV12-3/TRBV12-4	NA	CASAPDSYNEQFF	TGTGCCAGCGCTCCTGACTCATACAATGAGCAGTTCTTC
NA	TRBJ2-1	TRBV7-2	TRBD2	CASSRLAGLYNEQFF	TGTGCCAGCAGCCGACTAGCGGGGCTCTACAATGAGCAGTTCTTC
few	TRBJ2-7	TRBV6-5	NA	CASSYTRGITYEQYF	TGTGCCAGCAGTTACACGCGCGGAATTACCTACGAGCAGTACTTC
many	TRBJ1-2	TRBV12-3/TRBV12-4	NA	CASTGTAGGGYTF	TGTGCCAGCACCGGGACGGCGGGGGGTGGCTACACCTTC
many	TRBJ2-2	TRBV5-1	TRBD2	CASTPAGVPTGELFF	TGCGCCTCCACCCCTGCGGGAGTCCCCACCGGGGAGCTGTTTTTT
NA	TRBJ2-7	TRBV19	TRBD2	CASSISTSGNSYEQYF	TGTGCCAGTAGTATATCAACTAGCGGGAATTCCTACGAGCAGTACTTC
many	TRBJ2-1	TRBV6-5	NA	CASSYSPGSSYNEQFF	TGTGCCAGCAGTTACTCGCCGGGGAGCTCCTACAATGAGCAGTTCTTC
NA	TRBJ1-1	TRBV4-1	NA	CASSQEIVTEAFF	TGCGCCAGCAGCCAGGAAATTGTCACTGAGGCTTTCTTT
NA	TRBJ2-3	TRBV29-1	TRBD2	CSVAQGLALTDTQYF	TGCAGCGTTGCCCAAGGACTAGCGCTCACAGATACGCAGTATTTT
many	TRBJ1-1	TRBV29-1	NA	CSVEDRPSSGFF	TGCAGCGTTGAAGATAGACCGAGCAGCGGTTTCTTT
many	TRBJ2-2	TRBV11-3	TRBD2	CASSVVAGGIGELFF	TGTGCCAGCAGCGTGGTAGCGGGAGGGATCGGGGAGCTGTTTTTT
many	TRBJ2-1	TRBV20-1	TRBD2	CSASGTINEQFF	TGCAGTGCTTCCGGGACTATAAATGAGCAGTTCTTC
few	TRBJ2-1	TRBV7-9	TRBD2	CASSLAGTTLSEQFF	TGTGCCAGCAGCTTAGCTGGGACTACGCTCAGTGAGCAGTTCTTC
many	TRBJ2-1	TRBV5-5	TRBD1	CASSLGQGAAGHYNEQFF	TGTGCCAGCAGCTTGGGACAGGGGGCGGCGGGACATTACAATGAGCAGTTCTTC
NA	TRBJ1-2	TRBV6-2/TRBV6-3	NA	CASRGEVYTF	TGTGCCAGCCGGGGCGAGGTCTACACCTTC
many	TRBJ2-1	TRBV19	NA	CASIGRHNEQFF	TGTGCCAGTATTGGTAGGCACAATGAGCAGTTCTTC
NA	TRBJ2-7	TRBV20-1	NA	CSALQETYEQYF	TGCAGTGCCCTACAGGAAACCTACGAGCAGTACTTC
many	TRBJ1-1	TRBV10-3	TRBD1	CAINTGDLNTEAFF	TGTGCCATCAACACAGGGGACTTGAACACTGAAGCTTTCTTT
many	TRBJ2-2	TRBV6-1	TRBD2	CASSRTSGTGELFF	TGTGCCAGCAGTAGGACTAGCGGGACCGGGGAGCTGTTTTTT
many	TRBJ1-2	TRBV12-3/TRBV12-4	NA	CASSNPGITIYGYTF	TGTGCCAGCAGTAACCCGGGAATTACTATATATGGCTACACCTTC
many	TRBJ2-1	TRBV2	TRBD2	CASSVQREGNEQFF	TGTGCCAGCAGTGTTCAGCGGGAGGGCAATGAGCAGTTCTTC
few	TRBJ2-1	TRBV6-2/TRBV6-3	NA	CASSEVIQVGNEQFF	TGTGCCAGCAGTGAAGTTATACAGGTCGGCAATGAGCAGTTCTTC
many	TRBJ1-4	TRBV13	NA	CASSFGRTTNEKLFF	TGTGCCAGCAGCTTCGGGCGGACAACTAATGAAAAACTGTTTTTT
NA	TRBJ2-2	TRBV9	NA	CASSVEGWAIELFF	TGTGCCAGCAGCGTAGAGGGTTGGGCAATTGAGCTGTTTTTT
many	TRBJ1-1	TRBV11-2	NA	CASSLATEAFF	TGTGCCAGCAGTTTAGCCACTGAAGCTTTCTTT
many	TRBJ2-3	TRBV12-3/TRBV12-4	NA	CASSLDRADSTDTQYF	TGTGCCAGCAGTTTAGATCGGGCCGATAGCACAGATACGCAGTATTTT
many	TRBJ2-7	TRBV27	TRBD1	CASSLMGTGSKYEQYF	TGTGCCAGCAGTTTAATGGGGACAGGGTCCAAATACGAGCAGTACTTC
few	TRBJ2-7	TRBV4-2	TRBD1	CASSQAPGQRHYEQYF	TGTGCCAGCAGCCAAGCCCCGGGACAGCGTCACTACGAGCAGTACTTC
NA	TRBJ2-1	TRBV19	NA	CASSLRYHKPTMTQFF	TGTGCCAGTAGTCTTCGATACCACAAGCCGACAATGACGCAGTTCTTC
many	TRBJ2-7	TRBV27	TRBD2	CASSFGGGSLRYEQYF	TGTGCCAGCAGTTTCGGGGGGGGGTCGCTACGCTACGAGCAGTACTTC
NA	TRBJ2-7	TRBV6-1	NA	CASRLIDTSPSYEQYF	TGTGCCAGCAGACTGATTGACACCTCCCCCTCCTACGAGCAGTACTTC
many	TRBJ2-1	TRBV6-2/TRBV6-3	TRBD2	CASSYRYGTSGSDEQFF	TGTGCCAGCAGTTACCGATACGGGACTAGCGGGAGCGATGAGCAGTTCTTC
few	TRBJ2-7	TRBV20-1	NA	CSAGPRDGYSYEQYF	TGCAGTGCTGGTCCCCGGGACGGGTACTCCTACGAGCAGTACTTC
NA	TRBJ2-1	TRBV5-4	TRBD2	CASSLDATSGGSRFF	TGTGCCAGCAGCTTGGATGCGACTAGCGGGGGAAGTCGGTTCTTC
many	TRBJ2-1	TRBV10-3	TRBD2	CAISETSGRGNEQFF	TGTGCCATCAGTGAAACTAGCGGGAGGGGCAATGAGCAGTTCTTC
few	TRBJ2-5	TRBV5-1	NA	CASSLLTAEETQYF	TGCGCCAGCAGCTTGTTGACAGCGGAAGAGACCCAGTACTTC
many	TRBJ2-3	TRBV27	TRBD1	CASSPDREDTQYF	TGTGCCAGCAGTCCGGACAGGGAAGATACGCAGTATTTT
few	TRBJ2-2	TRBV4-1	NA	CASSLLGQLNTGELFF	TGCGCCAGCAGCCTCCTTGGTCAGCTGAACACCGGGGAGCTGTTTTTT
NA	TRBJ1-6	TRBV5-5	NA	CASSFGPLGAPLHF	TGTGCCAGCAGCTTTGGACCCCTAGGGGCACCCCTCCACTTT
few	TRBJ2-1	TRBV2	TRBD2	CASSEGGGVGQFF	TGTGCCAGCAGTGAAGGGGGGGGGGTAGGGCAGTTCTTC
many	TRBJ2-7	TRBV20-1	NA	CSARWVNEQYF	TGCAGTGCGCGGTGGGTCAACGAGCAGTACTTC
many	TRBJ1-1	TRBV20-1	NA	CSARGGRGNLNTEAFF	TGCAGTGCTAGAGGGGGGCGGGGGAACCTGAACACTGAAGCTTTCTTT
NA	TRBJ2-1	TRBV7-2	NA	CASSLGRQEGSDTVRRYNEQFF	TGTGCCAGCAGCTTAGGCCGACAGGAAGGGTCGGATACCGTCCGACGGTACAATGAGCAGTTCTTC
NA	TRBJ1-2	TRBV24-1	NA	CATSASDRPGYTF	TGTGCCACCAGTGCCAGTGACAGGCCCGGCTACACCTTC
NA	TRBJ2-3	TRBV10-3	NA	CAIRVRGESTDTQYF	TGTGCCATCAGGGTCCGCGGGGAGAGCACAGATACGCAGTATTTT
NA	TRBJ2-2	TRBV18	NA	CASSRGRTGTGELFF	TGTGCCAGCTCCCGTGGCAGGACTGGGACCGGGGAGCTGTTTTTT
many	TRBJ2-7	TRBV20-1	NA	CSARMGAGEQYF	TGCAGTGCCCGAATGGGGGCCGGAGAGCAGTACTTC
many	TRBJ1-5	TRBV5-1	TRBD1	CASSSGQGRNQPQHF	TGCGCCAGCAGCTCCGGACAGGGTAGGAATCAGCCCCAGCATTTT
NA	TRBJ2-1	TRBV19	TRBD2	CASNRGLAGTNEQFF	TGTGCCAGTAACCGGGGACTAGCGGGGACTAATGAGCAGTTCTTC
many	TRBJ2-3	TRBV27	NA	CASSPPWASTDTQYF	TGTGCCAGCAGTCCCCCCTGGGCTAGCACAGATACGCAGTATTTT